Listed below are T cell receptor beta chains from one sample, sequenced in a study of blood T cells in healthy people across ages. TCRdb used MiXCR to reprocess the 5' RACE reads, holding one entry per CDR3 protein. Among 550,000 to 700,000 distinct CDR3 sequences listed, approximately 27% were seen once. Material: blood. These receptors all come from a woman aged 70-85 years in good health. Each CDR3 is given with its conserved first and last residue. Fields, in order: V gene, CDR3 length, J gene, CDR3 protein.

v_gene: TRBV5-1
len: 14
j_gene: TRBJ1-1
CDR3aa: CASSERETVTEAFF

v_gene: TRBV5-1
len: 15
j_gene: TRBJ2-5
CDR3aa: CASSLAMGPQETQYF

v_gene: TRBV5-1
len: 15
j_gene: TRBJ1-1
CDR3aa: CASSLNLGQGSEAFF

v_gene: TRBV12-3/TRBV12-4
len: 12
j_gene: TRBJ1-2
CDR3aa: CASSLTRNGYTF

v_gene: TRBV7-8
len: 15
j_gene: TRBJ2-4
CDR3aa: CASSSRGGGENIQHF

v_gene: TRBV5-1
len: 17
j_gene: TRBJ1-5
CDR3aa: CASILVMKHMSNQPQHF

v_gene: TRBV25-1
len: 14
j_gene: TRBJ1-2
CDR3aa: CASRKAGDNYGYTF

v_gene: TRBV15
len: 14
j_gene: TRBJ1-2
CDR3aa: CATSREVGAYGYTF

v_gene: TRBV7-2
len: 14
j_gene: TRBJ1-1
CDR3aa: CASSLAGFGAEAFF

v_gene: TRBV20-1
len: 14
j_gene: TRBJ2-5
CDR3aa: CSARLLAGEETQYF

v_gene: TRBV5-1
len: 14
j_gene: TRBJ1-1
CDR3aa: CASSPHTRDTEAFF

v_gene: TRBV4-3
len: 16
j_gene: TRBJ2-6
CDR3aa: CASSQVWGTGANVLTF

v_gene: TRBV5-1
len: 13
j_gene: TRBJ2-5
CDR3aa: CASSPSGEETQYF

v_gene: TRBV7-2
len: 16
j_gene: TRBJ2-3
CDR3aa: CASSLVTSGGRNTQYF

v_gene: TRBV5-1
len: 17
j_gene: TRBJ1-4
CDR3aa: CASSPTYVAGPNEKLFF

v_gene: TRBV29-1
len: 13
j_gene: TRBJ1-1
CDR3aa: CSVQGTARIGAFF

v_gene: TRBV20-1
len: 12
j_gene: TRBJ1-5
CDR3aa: CSATSGSRPQHF

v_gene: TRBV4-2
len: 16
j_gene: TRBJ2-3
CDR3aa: CASSQDLGRSTDTQYF

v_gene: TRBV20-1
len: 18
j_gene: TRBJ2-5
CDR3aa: CSARGSTRDRVGIWTQYF

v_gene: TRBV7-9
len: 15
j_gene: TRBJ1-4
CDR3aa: CASSPLGGNDEKLFF

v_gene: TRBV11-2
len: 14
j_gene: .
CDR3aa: CASSLESGIGEQFF

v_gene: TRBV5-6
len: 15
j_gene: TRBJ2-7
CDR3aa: CASSFQQDLTYEQYF

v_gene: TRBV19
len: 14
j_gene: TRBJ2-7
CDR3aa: CASSRLGAYYEQYF

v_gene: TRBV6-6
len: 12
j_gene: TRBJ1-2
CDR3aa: CASSYGVYGYTF

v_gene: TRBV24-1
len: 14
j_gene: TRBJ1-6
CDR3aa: CATKTPGGNSPLHF

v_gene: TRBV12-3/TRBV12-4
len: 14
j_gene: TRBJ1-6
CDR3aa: CASSTTGADSPLHF

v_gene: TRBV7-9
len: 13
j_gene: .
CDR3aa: CASSSNLGDEQYF

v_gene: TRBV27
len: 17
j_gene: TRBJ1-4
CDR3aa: CASSLGGLFRTNEKLFF

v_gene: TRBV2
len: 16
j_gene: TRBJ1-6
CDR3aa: CASSPGGPRSKLPLHF

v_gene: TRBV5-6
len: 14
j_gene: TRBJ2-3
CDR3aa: CASSSSGGSDTQYF

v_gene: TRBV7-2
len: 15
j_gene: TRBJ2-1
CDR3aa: CASSTQGGLYNEQFF

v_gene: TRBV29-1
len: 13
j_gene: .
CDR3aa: CSVARGGLPEQFF

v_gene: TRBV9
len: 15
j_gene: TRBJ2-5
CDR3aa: CASSRDSLAPTEQYF

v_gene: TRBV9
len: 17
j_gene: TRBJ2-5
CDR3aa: CASSVVGRGGFRETQYF

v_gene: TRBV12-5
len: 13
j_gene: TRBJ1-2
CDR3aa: CASGSGSWSGYTF

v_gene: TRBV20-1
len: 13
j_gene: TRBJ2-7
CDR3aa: CSAISSGAKNQYF

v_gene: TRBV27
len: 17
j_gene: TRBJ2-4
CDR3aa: CASSPGHLGVAKNIQYF